Following are 2 T cell receptor beta chains from one sample sequenced in a study of blood T cell repertoires in COVID-19 (dated by TCRdb to the early 2020s). Library construction relied on the immunoSEQ multiplex PCR assay. In TCRdb, the immuneACCESS table is reduced to in-frame sequences with V and J assigned. These tables do not hold every clone; where another copy was compared, an unresolved V gene accounts for under half, and the others remain unexplained. This sample lists a few hundred thousand clones; roughly 82% were detected once. Jointly, the top ten make up 1.5% to 2% of the sample. Input material: peripheral blood. These receptors were collected from a woman aged 50 to 60 with acute or convalescent COVID-19.

The J gene is TRBJ1-3, the V gene TRBV7-2, with no clear D. The CDR3 contains 16 residues. The germline V gene has CDR1 SGHTA and CDR2 FQGNSA. V was pared by 5 bases and J by 0 bases, with 14 bases between. The CDR3 DNA is TGTGCCAGCAGCCTCCGCCGGGAGACCTCTGGAAACACCATATATTTT. The encoded protein is CASSLRRETSGNTIYF.

This chain uses TRBV6-2 or TRBV6-3 with TRBJ2-2; the D is unclear. CDR1 and CDR2 (germline): MNHEY, SVGEGT. This CDR3 contains 15 residues. V lost 3 bases to trimming and J lost 0 bases, with 8 bases between them. CDR3 protein: CASSYFLTNTGELFF. CDR3 sequence (DNA): TGTGCCAGCAGTTATTTTTTAACGAACACCGGGGAGCTGTTTTTT.